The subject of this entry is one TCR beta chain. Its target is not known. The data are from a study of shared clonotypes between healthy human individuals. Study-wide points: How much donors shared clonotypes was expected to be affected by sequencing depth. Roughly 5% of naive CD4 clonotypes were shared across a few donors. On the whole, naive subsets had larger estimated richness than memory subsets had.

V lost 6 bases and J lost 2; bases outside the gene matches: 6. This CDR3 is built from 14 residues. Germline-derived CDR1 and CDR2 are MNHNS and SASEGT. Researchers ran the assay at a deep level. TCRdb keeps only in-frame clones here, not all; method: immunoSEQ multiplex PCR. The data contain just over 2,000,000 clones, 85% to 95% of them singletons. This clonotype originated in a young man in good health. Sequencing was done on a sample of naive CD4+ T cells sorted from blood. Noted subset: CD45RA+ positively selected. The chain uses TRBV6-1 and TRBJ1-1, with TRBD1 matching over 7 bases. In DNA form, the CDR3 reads TGTGCCAGCAGAAGGGGACAGATTAACACTGAAGCTTTCTTT. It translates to CASRRGQINTEAFF.